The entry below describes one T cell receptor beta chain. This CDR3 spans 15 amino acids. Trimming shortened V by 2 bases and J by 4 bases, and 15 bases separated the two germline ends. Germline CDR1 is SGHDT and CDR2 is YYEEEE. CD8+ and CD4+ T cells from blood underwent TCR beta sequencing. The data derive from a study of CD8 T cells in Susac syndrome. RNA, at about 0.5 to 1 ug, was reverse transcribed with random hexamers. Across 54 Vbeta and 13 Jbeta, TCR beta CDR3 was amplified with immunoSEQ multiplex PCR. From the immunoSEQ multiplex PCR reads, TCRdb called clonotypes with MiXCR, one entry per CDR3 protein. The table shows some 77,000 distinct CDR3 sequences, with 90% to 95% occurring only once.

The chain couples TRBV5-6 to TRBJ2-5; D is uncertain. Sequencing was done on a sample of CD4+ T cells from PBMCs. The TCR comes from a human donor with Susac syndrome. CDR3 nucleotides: TGTGCCAGCAGCTTTCTCAGGACCCAAGGAGAGACCCAGTACTTC. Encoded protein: CASSFLRTQGETQYF.